This TCR beta chain was captured by sequencing in a study of blood T cell repertoires in COVID-19. Measured with immunoSEQ multiplex PCR; TCRdb has only the in-frame clones, and not every one. The data contain roughly 300,000 clones, roughly nine tenths of them singletons. The germline CDR1 and CDR2 sequences are MNHEY and SVGAGI. There are 13 residues in the CDR3. A word on this clone: One junction end does not reproduce the germline sequence, and a read error may be involved.

This sequence originates from a woman aged 25 to 39 with COVID-19, enrolled during active disease. The chain combines TRBV6-5 with TRBJ1-1; D unclear. The sequenced sample was peripheral blood. As DNA, the CDR3 is TGTGCCAGCAGGGCCTCGGGGAACGCTGAAGCTTTCTTT. It is translated as CASRASGNAEAFF.